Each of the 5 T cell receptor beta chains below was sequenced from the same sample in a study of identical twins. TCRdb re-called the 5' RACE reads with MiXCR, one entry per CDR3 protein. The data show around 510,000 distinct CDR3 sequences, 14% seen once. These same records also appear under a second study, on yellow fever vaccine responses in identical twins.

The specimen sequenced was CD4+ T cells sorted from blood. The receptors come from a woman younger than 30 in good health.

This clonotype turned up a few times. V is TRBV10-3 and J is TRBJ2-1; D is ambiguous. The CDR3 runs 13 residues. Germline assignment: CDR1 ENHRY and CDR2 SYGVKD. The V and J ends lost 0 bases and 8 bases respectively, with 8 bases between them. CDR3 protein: CAISESGSDEQFF. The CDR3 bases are TGTGCCATCAGTGAGTCAGGATCCGATGAGCAGTTCTTC.

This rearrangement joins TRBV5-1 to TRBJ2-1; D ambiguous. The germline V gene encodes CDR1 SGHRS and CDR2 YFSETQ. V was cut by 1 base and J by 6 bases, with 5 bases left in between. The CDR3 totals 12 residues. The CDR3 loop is CASSLKGNEQFF. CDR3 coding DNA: TGCGCCAGCAGCTTGAAGGGCAATGAGCAGTTCTTC.

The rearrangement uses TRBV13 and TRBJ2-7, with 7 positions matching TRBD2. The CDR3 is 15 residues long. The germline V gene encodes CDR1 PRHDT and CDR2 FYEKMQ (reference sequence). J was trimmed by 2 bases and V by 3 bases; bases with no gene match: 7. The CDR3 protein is CASSLTSSITYEQYF. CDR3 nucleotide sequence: TGTGCCAGCAGCTTGACTAGCAGCATAACCTACGAGCAGTACTTC.

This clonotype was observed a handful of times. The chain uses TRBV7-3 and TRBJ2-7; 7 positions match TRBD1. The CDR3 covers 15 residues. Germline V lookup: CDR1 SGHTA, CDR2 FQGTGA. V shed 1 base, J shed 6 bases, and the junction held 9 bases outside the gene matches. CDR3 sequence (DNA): TGTGCCAGCAGCTTAAATGGTGGGACAGTCTCCGAGCAGTACTTC. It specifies CASSLNGGTVSEQYF.

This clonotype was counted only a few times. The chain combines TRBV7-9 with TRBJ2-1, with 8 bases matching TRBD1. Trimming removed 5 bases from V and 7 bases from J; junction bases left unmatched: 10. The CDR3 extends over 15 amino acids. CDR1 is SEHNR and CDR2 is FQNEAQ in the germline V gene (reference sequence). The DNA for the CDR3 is TGTGCCAGCAGCCCTCGGACAGGGTATATGAATGAGCAGTTCTTC. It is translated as CASSPRTGYMNEQFF.